A single sample is the source of the 18 T cell receptor beta chains below, sequenced in a study of cytomegalovirus exposure and HLA in healthy donors. The PCR was carried out with 60 Vbeta primers and 13 Jbeta primers. The table came from immunoSEQ multiplex PCR; TCRdb's copy has only in-frame clones and leaves some out. The sample contains about 120,000 clones, 50% to 70% of which appear only once. The sequenced sample consisted of PBMCs. The source is a woman aged 40 to 49 in good health and CMV-seropositive.

This clone showed up just once. This chain uses TRBV27 with TRBJ1-2, with no clear D. From germline, CDR1 is MNHEY and CDR2 SMNVEV (reference sequence). The length of the CDR3 is 14 residues. V was trimmed by 2 bases and J by 5 bases, leaving 12 bases between them. Here the CDR3 reads CASSLIAGFYGYTF. The CDR3 DNA reads as TGTGCCAGCAGTTTAATCGCAGGTTTTTATGGCTACACCTTC.

V is TRBV4-3 and J is TRBJ1-1; D perhaps matches TRBD1 (5 bases). The V gene's germline CDR1 is LGHNA and CDR2 YSLEER. Trimming removed 0 bases at V and 1 base at J, with 6 bases between. The CDR3 consists of 14 residues. The CDR3 sequence: CASSQDTGNTEAFF. In nucleotides, the CDR3 is TGCGCCAGCAGCCAAGACACAGGGAACACTGAAGCTTTCTTT.

A few counts support this clone. The chain joins TRBV5-8 to TRBJ1-2; D remains unclear. The V end was cut by 4 bases, the J end by 6 bases, with 19 bases between. Germline lookup yields CDR1 SGHTS and CDR2 YDEGEE. CDR3 length: 15 residues. This CDR3 reads CASSHIRTGGNGYTF. CDR3 DNA sequence: TGTGCCAGCAGCCACATAAGAACGGGCGGGAATGGCTACACCTTC.

CDR3 in DNA: TGTGCCAGCAGTCCCCGGAGGCAAGAGACCCAGTACTTC. Amino acid sequence: CASSPRRQETQYF. The V and J genes are TRBV6-6 and TRBJ2-5; tentatively, D is TRBD2 (5 bases). Germline-derived CDR1 and CDR2 are MNHNY and SVGAGI (reference sequence). Trimming stripped 5 bases from V and 2 bases from J, with 9 bases between. This CDR3 is 13 amino acids long.

The chain combines TRBV9 with TRBJ2-1; 14 nucleotides match TRBD2. The V gene end was trimmed by 2 bases and the J gene end by 7 bases; junction bases not matched to a gene: 11. The CDR3 covers 18 residues. Germline-derived CDR1 and CDR2 are SGDLS and YYNGEE. The CDR3 DNA is TGTGCCAGCAGCGTCGCATTATCCGGGACTAGCGGGAGTAATGAGCAGTTCTTC. As protein: CASSVALSGTSGSNEQFF.

Comments on this clone: Sequence at one end of the junction differs from germline and may be a read error. The genes are TRBV7-9 and TRBJ1-3, with D perhaps matching TRBD1 (6 bases). CDR3 size: 17 residues. Germline V gene data show CDR1 as SEHNR and CDR2 as FQNEAQ (reference sequence). CDR3 DNA sequence: TGTTCCAGCAGCTTATATCTAGGGGGGGACTCTGGAAACACCATATATTTT. This translates into CSSSLYLGGDSGNTIYF.

The V call is TRBV4-3, the J call TRBJ2-1; TRBD2 matches at 7 bases. Trimming removed 8 bases from V and 0 bases from J; junction bases left unmatched: 4. This CDR3 contains 14 residues. Germline-derived CDR1 and CDR2 are LGHNA and YSLEER. This CDR3 reads CASGRETSYNEQFF. For the CDR3, the DNA is TGCGCCAGCGGGCGGGAGACCTCCTACAATGAGCAGTTCTTC.

The genes are TRBV19 and TRBJ1-5, with D tentatively TRBD1 (5 bases). Trimming took 6 bases from V and 2 from J, leaving 11 bases between them. Germline CDR1 reads LNHDA; CDR2 reads SQIVND (reference sequence). The CDR3 has 14 residues. The CDR3 region has the DNA TGTGCCAGTAGGACAGTCTTTGGCAATCAGCCCCAGCATTTT. This encodes CASRTVFGNQPQHF.

The table lists this clone with a few counts. CDR3 DNA sequence: TGTGCCAGCAGCTTGACAGGGGAAGCCAAAAACATTCAGTACTTC. It codes for CASSLTGEAKNIQYF. This chain connects TRBV5-8 to TRBJ2-4; the match to TRBD1 covers 7 bases. Germline values: CDR1 SGHTS, CDR2 YDEGEE. V dropped 1 base and J dropped 0; count of bases not matched to a gene: 1. The CDR3 extends over 15 amino acids.

This clone turned up a few times. The rearrangement uses TRBV5-6 and TRBJ2-7; D is unclear. The V and J ends lost 4 bases and 2 bases respectively, with 10 bases between them. CDR3 size: 13 residues. From germline, CDR1 is SGHDT and CDR2 YYEEEE. CDR3 amino acids: CASSPTETYEQYF. The CDR3 nucleotides read TGTGCCAGCAGCCCGACGGAGACCTACGAGCAGTACTTC.

The genes are TRBV2 and TRBJ2-1, with 8 bases that match TRBD2. V was clipped by 3 bases and J by 6 bases; unmatched bases: 10. Germline values: CDR1 SNHLY, CDR2 FYNNEI. CDR3 size: 16 residues. The CDR3 spells CASSDPRAGAGNEQFF. For the CDR3, the DNA is TGTGCCAGCAGTGATCCTCGAGCGGGAGCTGGCAATGAGCAGTTCTTC.

The CDR3 nucleotides are TGTGCCAGCAGCAAACGAGGGGAGGGCGTCTATGGCTACACCTTC. Amino acid sequence: CASSKRGEGVYGYTF. The rearrangement links TRBV7-9 to TRBJ1-2, with D possibly matching TRBD1 (5 bases). Trimming cost V 5 bases and J 4 bases, with 17 bases left between them. Per germline, CDR1 SEHNR and CDR2 FQNEAQ (reference sequence). This CDR3 has 15 residues. The complete variable domain, with remaining parts taken from reference TRBV7-9 and TRBJ1-2, reads DTGVSQNPRHKITKRGQNVTFRCDPISEHNRLYWYRQTLGQGPEFLTYFQNEAQLEKSRLLSDRFSAERPKGSFSTLEIQRTEQGDSAMYLCASSKRGEGVYGYTFGSGTRLTVV.

The rearrangement links TRBV7-6 to TRBJ2-5; 15 positions agree with TRBD2. CDR3 length: 16 amino acids. Germline V gene data show CDR1 as SGHVS and CDR2 as FNYEAQ. After removal of 1 base from V and 5 bases from J, the junction contained 2 bases not matched to a gene. The CDR3 here is CASSLGGLAGGETQYF. CDR3 sequence (DNA): TGTGCCAGCAGCTTAGGGGGACTAGCGGGAGGTGAGACCCAGTACTTC.

This chain uses TRBV11-2 with TRBJ2-2; possible D gene TRBD2, 5 bases. The ends were cut back, 1 base at V and 1 base at J, with 16 bases in the middle. Germline CDR1 and CDR2: SGHAT and FQNNGV. The CDR3 spans 18 residues. The CDR3 spells CASSLARLRGWNTGELFF. CDR3 sequence (DNA): TGTGCCAGCAGCTTAGCGCGTCTCCGGGGATGGAACACCGGGGAGCTGTTTTTT.

The gene calls are TRBV7-8 and TRBJ1-6, with 7 nucleotides matching TRBD1. This CDR3 spans 18 amino acids. The V gene's germline CDR1 is SGHVS and CDR2 FQNEAQ. Germline trimming cut 3 bases from V and 2 bases from J; bases unmatched to any gene: 10. This CDR3 reads CASSLTGSASPYNSPLHF. The CDR3 DNA follows: TGTGCCAGCAGCTTGACAGGGTCGGCGAGCCCCTATAATTCACCCCTCCACTTT.

The CDR3 protein is CASSEAAGAGYTF. The CDR3 bases are TGTGCCAGCAGTGAAGCGGCGGGGGCCGGCTACACCTTC. The rearrangement joins TRBV2 to TRBJ1-2; D perhaps matches TRBD1 (6 bases). The CDR3 consists of 13 residues. V lost 0 bases to trimming and J lost 8 bases, with 10 bases between them. Germline V gene lookup returns CDR1 SNHLY and CDR2 FYNNEI.

The gene calls are TRBV7-8 and TRBJ2-1; D possibly corresponds to TRBD1 (5 bases). V was cut by 1 base and J by 0 bases, with 16 bases left in between. The CDR3 is 18 residues long. CDR1 is SGHVS and CDR2 is FQNEAQ in the germline V gene. The CDR3, as DNA: TGTGCCAGCAGCTTAGTTAGGCGGACACTGCGCTCCTACAATGAGCAGTTCTTC. Amino acid sequence: CASSLVRRTLRSYNEQFF.

Comments on this clone: The sample holds other DNA sequences that translate to the same CDR3. This sequence joins TRBV5-1 and TRBJ1-2, with 7 bases aligning to TRBD1. The germline V gene has CDR1 SGHRS and CDR2 YFSETQ. The CDR3 extends over 13 amino acids. V gave up 3 bases and J gave up 2 bases; unmatched junction bases: 1. The CDR3: CASSSTGNYGYTF. The CDR3 DNA sequence: TGCGCCAGCAGCTCGACAGGGAACTATGGCTACACCTTC. The variable domain in full, completed from reference TRBV5-1 and TRBJ1-2, reads KAGVTQTPRYLIKTRGQQVTLSCSPISGHRSVSWYQQTPGQGLQFLFEYFSETQRNKGNFPGRFSGRQFSNSRSEMNVSTLELGDSALYLCASSSTGNYGYTFGSGTRLTVV.